Included here is one TCR beta chain sequence, with context. Its target is unknown. This sample is part of a study of PD-1 blockade in classical Hodgkin lymphoma. General study results and limits: Newly diagnosed patients had diversity similar to the baseline diversity of complete responders. Healthy donors were reported to have higher baseline TCR diversity than newly diagnosed patients. With respect to the repertoire differences, their causes, possibly disease activity or prior therapy, remain undefined.

Time point indicated: cycle 4 day 1 (C4D1), after around six weeks of nivolumab. Every patient relapsed after autologous stem cell transplantation, and brentuximab vedotin exposure varied. Patients reached a best response of complete response, partial response or progressive disease. Assay: immunoSEQ multiplex PCR; the TCRdb copy retains only in-frame clones and omits some. The sample lists about 7,600 clones, 78% occurring once. This CDR3 is 15 amino acids long. V lost 0 bases, J lost 2 bases, and 9 bases lay in between. The germline V gene has CDR1 SGHNT and CDR2 YYREEE (reference sequence). The sequence was collected from a human donor with classical Hodgkin lymphoma. Sequenced material: peripheral blood mononuclear cells (PBMCs), taken before the fourth cycle of nivolumab. The J gene is TRBJ2-1, the V gene TRBV5-4; D possibly uses TRBD1 or TRBD2 (5 bases each). In DNA, the CDR3 is TGTGCCAGCAGCTTGGGGCAGGGAGCCTACAATGAGCAGTTCTTC. The encoded protein is CASSLGQGAYNEQFF.